These 20 T cell receptor beta chains were all obtained from the same sample, sequenced in a study of T cell changes during pregnancy in multiple sclerosis. The method was immunoSEQ multiplex PCR; TCRdb's version includes in-frame clones alone and lacks a portion of them. The data show around 77,000 clones, with approximately 90% seen just once and roughly 1.2% held by the top ten. Sample: peripheral blood, taken in the third trimester of pregnancy. These receptors originate from a female donor with multiple sclerosis, enrolled in a pregnancy study.

This clone was detected ten times or more. The CDR3 DNA is TGTGCCAAAACAGCTGAGCTACGGAAGTATAGCAATCAGCCCCAGCATTTT. This translates into CAKTAELRKYSNQPQHF. The chain combines TRBV7-3 with TRBJ1-5; no firm D call. This CDR3 comprises 17 residues. Germline values: CDR1 SGHTA, CDR2 FQGTGA. Trimming pared 10 bases from V and 0 bases from J, leaving 22 bases between.

This chain connects TRBV29-1 to TRBJ2-7; 10 bases are shared with TRBD1. The junction had 11 bases not matched to a gene; V was cut back by 6 bases and J by 3 bases. The CDR3 spans 15 residues. CDR1 is SQVTM and CDR2 is ANQGSEA in the germline V gene. The CDR3 here is CSVEFPGQGNYEQYF. DNA of the CDR3: TGCAGCGTCGAGTTTCCGGGACAGGGGAACTACGAGCAGTACTTC.

The chain joins TRBV9 to TRBJ2-1; 8 bases are a match to TRBD1. Trimming removed 3 bases from V and 3 bases from J; junction bases left unmatched: 5. The length of the CDR3 is 15 residues. Germline CDR1 SGDLS, CDR2 YYNGEE. The CDR3 sequence is CASSEQGAGYNEQFF. CDR3 coding DNA: TGTGCCAGCAGCGAGCAGGGGGCAGGCTACAATGAGCAGTTCTTC.

This chain uses TRBV4-1 with TRBJ1-1, with 7 bases lining up with TRBD1. This CDR3 comprises 14 residues. The J segment lost 7 bases and the V segment lost 4 bases, leaving 9 bases of the junction unmatched. CDR1 is MGHRA, CDR2 YSYEKL, per germline. CDR3 sequence (DNA): TGCGCCAGCAGCCGAAAGATACAGGGGAGTGAAGCTTTCTTT. Its protein product is CASSRKIQGSEAFF.

The rearrangement uses TRBV9 and TRBJ2-3; TRBD2 agrees at 9 bases. Germline V gives CDR1 SGDLS, CDR2 YYNGEE. The J segment lost 0 bases and the V segment lost 2 bases, leaving 10 bases of the junction unmatched. This CDR3 has 18 amino acids. CDR3 DNA: TGTGCCAGCAGCGTGTTACCAGCGGGAGGCGCTAGCACAGATACGCAGTATTTT. It translates to CASSVLPAGGASTDTQYF.

In this sample, this clone turned up a few times. The chain carries TRBV5-1 and TRBJ2-1; D uncertain. V lost 6 bases, J lost 0 bases, and 16 bases lay in between. This CDR3 has 16 residues. In germline, CDR1 is SGHRS, CDR2 YFSETQ. The CDR3 DNA follows: TGCGCCAGCACCTCCCTGGGCGAGAGCTCCTACAATGAGCAGTTCTTC. Protein: CASTSLGESSYNEQFF.

The genes are TRBV28 and TRBJ2-3; 11 nucleotides line up with TRBD2. V trimming: 5 bases; J trimming: 0 bases; junction bases outside the gene matches: 7. The CDR3 covers 17 residues. Germline V CDR1 and CDR2: MDHEN, SYDVKM. The DNA for the CDR3 is TGTGCCAGCAGTCAATATAGCGGGAGGGCTAGCACAGATACGCAGTATTTT. Its translation: CASSQYSGRASTDTQYF.

The chain joins TRBV9 to TRBJ2-6; 12 positions agree with TRBD1. J gave up 4 bases and V 4 bases, and 9 bases lay outside the gene matches. The CDR3 has 18 amino acids. Germline CDR1 SGDLS, CDR2 YYNGEE. CDR3 DNA sequence: TGTGCCAGCAGCCCCGGGACAGGGGGCGCGTACGGGGCCAACGTCCTGACTTTC. It codes for CASSPGTGGAYGANVLTF.

The J gene is TRBJ1-4, the V gene TRBV7-9; D unresolved. Per the germline V gene, CDR1 is SEHNR and CDR2 is FQNEAQ (reference sequence). V gave up 5 bases and J gave up 6 bases, with 16 bases separating them. CDR3 length: 15 amino acids. CDR3 bases: TGTGCCAGCAGCCTACGTGAGGATCTGGATGAAAAACTGTTTTTT. Its translation is CASSLREDLDEKLFF.

The V and J genes are TRBV7-9 and TRBJ2-3; tentative D call: TRBD1 (6 bases). The CDR3 runs 13 residues. The germline gives CDR1 SEHNR, CDR2 FQNEAQ (reference sequence). With 4 bases removed from V and 4 bases from J, the gap between germline ends came to 9 bases. Written as DNA, the CDR3 is TGTGCCAGCAGCTCCAGGGGACCAGATACGCAGTATTTT. It yields the protein CASSSRGPDTQYF.

CDR3 region: CASSKEASASYEQYF. For the CDR3, the DNA is TGTGCCAGCTCAAAGGAGGCTAGCGCCTCCTACGAGCAGTACTTC. The chain carries TRBV18 and TRBJ2-7, with D perhaps TRBD2 (6 bases). Germline V gene lookup returns CDR1 KGHSH and CDR2 LQKENI. CDR3 length equals 15 residues. Trimming took off 5 bases at V and 0 bases at J, with 14 bases between the two ends.

V usage is TRBV19 and J usage is TRBJ2-3; the match to TRBD1 covers 7 bases. This CDR3 spans 19 amino acids. Germline-derived CDR1 and CDR2 are LNHDA and SQIVND (reference sequence). V lost 3 bases, J lost 0 bases, and 15 bases stayed unmatched. CDR3 bases: TGTGCCAGTAGTATTTTGGGTGAACAGGGGCTTTCTAGCACAGATACGCAGTATTTT. This gives the protein CASSILGEQGLSSTDTQYF. Looking up the rest from reference TRBV19 and TRBJ2-3 gives the full variable domain: DGGITQSPKYLFRKEGQNVTLSCEQNLNHDAMYWYRQDPGQGLRLIYYSQIVNDFQKGDIAEGYSVSREKKESFPLTVTSAQKNPTAFYLCASSILGEQGLSSTDTQYFGPGTRLTVL.

This chain uses TRBV7-2 with TRBJ2-7, with D possibly matching TRBD2 (6 bases). Germline CDR1 is SGHTA and CDR2 is FQGNSA. The CDR3 covers 15 residues. V was trimmed by 1 base and J by 2 bases, leaving 12 bases between them. CDR3 region: CASSLGSSAAYEQYF. Written as DNA, the CDR3 is TGTGCCAGCAGCTTAGGATCTAGCGCGGCCTACGAGCAGTACTTC. Full variable domain (remainder filled in from reference TRBV7-2 and TRBJ2-7): GAGVSQSPSNKVTEKGKDVELRCDPISGHTALYWYRQSLGQGLEFLIYFQGNSAPDKSGLPSDRFSAERTGGSVSTLTIQRTQQEDSAVYLCASSLGSSAAYEQYFGPGTRLTVT.

The V gene is TRBV14, the J gene TRBJ2-5; 12 bases map to TRBD2. The CDR3 is 19 amino acids. CDR1 and CDR2 (germline): SGHDN, FVKESK. Unmatched junction bases numbered 13, after V lost 1 base and J lost 4 bases. The CDR3 DNA follows: TGTGCCAGCAGCCAAGGGGCTAGCGGGAGGGCCCAATCCCGAGAGACCCAGTACTTC. Amino acid sequence: CASSQGASGRAQSRETQYF. Complete variable domain (other parts from reference TRBV14 and TRBJ2-5): EAGVTQFPSHSVIEKGQTVTLRCDPISGHDNLYWYRRVMGKEIKFLLHFVKESKQDESGMPNNRFLAERTGGTYSTLKVQPAELEDSGVYFCASSQGASGRAQSRETQYFGPGTRLLVL.

The V gene is TRBV28, the J gene TRBJ2-7; perhaps TRBD1 as D (6 bases). The V end was cut by 4 bases, the J end by 5 bases, with 12 bases between. The CDR3 totals 13 residues. Per the germline V gene, CDR1 is MDHEN and CDR2 is SYDVKM. The DNA of the CDR3 is TGTGCCAGCAGTTATCAGGGGTCCCACGAGCAGTACTTC. This sequence encodes CASSYQGSHEQYF.

This chain joins TRBV28 and TRBJ2-6, with D possibly TRBD1 on 6 matching bases. Trimming left V 3 bases short and J 2 bases short, with 8 bases between. This CDR3 comprises 15 residues. Germline V CDR1 and CDR2: MDHEN, SYDVKM. CDR3 sequence: CASSFQGTGANVLTF. In nucleotides, the CDR3 is TGTGCCAGCAGTTTCCAGGGGACTGGGGCCAACGTCCTGACTTTC.

The chain employs TRBV7-2 and TRBJ1-4; 7 bases agree with TRBD1. J gave up 7 bases and V 5 bases, and 7 bases lay outside the gene matches. In germline, CDR1 is SGHTA, CDR2 FQGNSA. The CDR3 runs to 14 residues. CDR3 nucleotides: TGTGCCAGCAGCGACAGACAGGGAGTTGAAAAACTGTTTTTT. Translation: CASSDRQGVEKLFF.

The chain uses TRBV19 and TRBJ1-2; TRBD1 is a possible D gene (6 bases). Trimming pared 8 bases from V and 2 bases from J, leaving 12 bases between. CDR1 is LNHDA and CDR2 is SQIVND in the germline V gene (reference sequence). There are 13 residues in the CDR3. The DNA of the CDR3 is TGTGCCAGTTGCAGGGGAAGCAACTATGGCTACACCTTC. This sequence encodes CASCRGSNYGYTF.

V gene TRBV7-2 combines with J gene TRBJ1-5, with 10 bases aligning to TRBD1. Germline V gives CDR1 SGHTA, CDR2 FQGNSA. V shed 1 base, J shed 3 bases, and the junction held 9 bases outside the gene matches. The CDR3 runs to 18 residues. CDR3 DNA sequence: TGTGCCAGCAGCTTAGATACGGGACAGGGGATTCACAATCAGCCCCAGCATTTT. This gives the protein CASSLDTGQGIHNQPQHF.

This chain joins TRBV7-9 and TRBJ1-2, with a weak D call TRBD1 (5 bases). The CDR3 runs to 15 residues. Trimming pared 1 base from V and 6 bases from J, leaving 15 bases between. From germline, CDR1 is SEHNR and CDR2 FQNEAQ (reference sequence). In DNA form, the CDR3 reads TGTGCCAGCAGCTTAGGAGCGGGGGGAGCACATGGCTACACCTTC. Encoded protein: CASSLGAGGAHGYTF.